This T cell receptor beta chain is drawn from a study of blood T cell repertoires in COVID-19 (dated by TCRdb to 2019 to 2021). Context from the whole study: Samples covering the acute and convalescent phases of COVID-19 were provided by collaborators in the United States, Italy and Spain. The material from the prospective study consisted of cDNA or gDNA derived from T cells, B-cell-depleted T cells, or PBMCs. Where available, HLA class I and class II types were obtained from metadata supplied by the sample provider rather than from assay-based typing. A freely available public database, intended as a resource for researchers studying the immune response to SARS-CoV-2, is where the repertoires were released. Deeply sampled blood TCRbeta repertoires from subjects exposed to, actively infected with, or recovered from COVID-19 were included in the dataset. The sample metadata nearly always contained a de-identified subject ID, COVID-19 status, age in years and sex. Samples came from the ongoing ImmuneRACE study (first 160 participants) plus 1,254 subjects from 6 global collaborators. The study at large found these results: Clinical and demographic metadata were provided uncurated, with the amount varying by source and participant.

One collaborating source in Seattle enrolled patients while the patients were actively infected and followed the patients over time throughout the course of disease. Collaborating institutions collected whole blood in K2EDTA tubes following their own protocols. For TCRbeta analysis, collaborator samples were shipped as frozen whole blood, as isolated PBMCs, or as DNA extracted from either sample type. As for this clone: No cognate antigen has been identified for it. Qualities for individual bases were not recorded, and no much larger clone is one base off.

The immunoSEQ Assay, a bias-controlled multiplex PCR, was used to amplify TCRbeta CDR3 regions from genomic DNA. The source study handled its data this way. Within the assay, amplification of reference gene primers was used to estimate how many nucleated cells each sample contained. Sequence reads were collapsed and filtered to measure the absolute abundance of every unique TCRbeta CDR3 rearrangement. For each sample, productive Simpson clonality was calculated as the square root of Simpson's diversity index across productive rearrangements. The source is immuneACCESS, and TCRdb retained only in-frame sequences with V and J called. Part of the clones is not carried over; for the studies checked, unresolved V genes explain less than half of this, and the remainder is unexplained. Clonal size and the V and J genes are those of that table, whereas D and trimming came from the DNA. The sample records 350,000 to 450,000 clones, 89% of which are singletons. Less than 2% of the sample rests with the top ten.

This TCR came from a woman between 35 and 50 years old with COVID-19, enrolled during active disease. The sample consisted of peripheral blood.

The nucleotides are TGTGCCATCACTGACAGGGTGGCTGGAAACACCATATATTTT. It translates as CAITDRVAGNTIYF. The sequence links TRBV10-3 to TRBJ1-3; 7 of the junction bases match TRBD1. Inclusive of the bounding cysteine and phenylalanine, the CDR3 is 14 residues long. The DNA shown is the 42-base CDR3, in frame from base 1. Compared with germline, V lacks 7 bases and J lacks 2 bases; bases without a gene match: 5. Looking up the germline V gene yields CDR1 ENHRY and CDR2 SYGVKD.